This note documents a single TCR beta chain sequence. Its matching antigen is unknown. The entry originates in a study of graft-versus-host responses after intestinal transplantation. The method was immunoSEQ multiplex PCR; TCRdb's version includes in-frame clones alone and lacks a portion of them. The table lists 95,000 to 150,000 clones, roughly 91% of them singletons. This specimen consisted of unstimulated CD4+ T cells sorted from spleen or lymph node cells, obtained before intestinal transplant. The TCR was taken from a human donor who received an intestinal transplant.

The CDR3 here is CTSSIGGLAGVHEQFF. Written as DNA, the CDR3 is TGCACCAGCAGCATTGGAGGACTAGCGGGAGTCCATGAGCAGTTCTTC. This chain uses TRBV1 with TRBJ2-1; TRBD2 was called by the table and not checked on the DNA. TRBV1 is a pseudogene segment. The CDR3 length is 16 residues.